Listed here is a single TCR beta chain. The data were produced by immunoSEQ multiplex PCR, yet TCRdb's version contains in-frame clones alone and is incomplete. The repertoire holds tens of thousands of clones, with approximately 88% as singletons. The entry originates in a study of T cells in localized non-small cell lung cancer. V shed 3 bases, J shed 3 bases, and the junction held 11 bases outside the gene matches. Germline lookup yields CDR1 MNHEY and CDR2 SMNVEV (reference sequence). The CDR3 consists of 19 residues. The chain is built from TRBV27 and TRBJ2-2; the match to TRBD2 covers 12 bases. The sequence was obtained from a man aged 40-75 years with stage III lung adenocarcinoma. Here the sequenced sample was peripheral blood mononuclear cells, taken before any cancer treatment. DNA for the CDR3: TGTGCCAGCAGTTTTAGGAGACTAGCGGGAGAAACGGACACCGGGGAGCTGTTTTTT. It is translated as CASSFRRLAGETDTGELFF.